This TCR beta chain was sequenced for a study of regulatory and conventional T cells in RAG deficiency. Trimming took off 0 bases at V and 2 bases at J, with 8 bases between the two ends. CDR3 length: 15 amino acids. Germline values: CDR1 LNHNV, CDR2 YYDKDF (reference sequence). Produced via immunoSEQ multiplex PCR; TCRdb's table is partial and in-frame only. Here the sample spans tens of thousands of clones, just over 90% being singletons. The sorted regulatory T cells were CD4+, CD25-high and CD127-low, with genomic DNA sequenced. The data were also submitted as part of a second study, on regulatory T cells. According to that study: Primers: 52 TRBV forward and 13 TRBJ reverse.

This receptor was obtained from a human donor in good health. V usage is TRBV15 and J usage is TRBJ1-3, with a tentative D call TRBD1 (6 bases). Sequenced material: Tregs sorted from blood. The CDR3 sequence is CATSRERGPGNTIYF. DNA for the CDR3: TGTGCCACCAGCAGAGAACGGGGGCCTGGAAACACCATATATTTT.